The 23 T cell receptor beta chains reported below all come from one sample, sequenced in a study of blood T cells in healthy people across ages (dated by TCRdb to about 2015). The method behind the library was 5' RACE. Sequenced on an Illumina HiSeq 2500. A second PCR of roughly 6 to 11 cycles was run with a J-beta primer mix and a sample-barcoded 5' primer. Using fastp at Q25 and MiXCR, TCRdb reprocessed the public reads and kept productive beta chains. Entries are consolidated by CDR3 protein sequence, retaining the most common genes and DNA. This sample comprises 1 million or so distinct CDR3 sequences, more than 35% of them detected only once. The ten largest account for approximately 17% of the sample. The sequencing input was blood. These receptors were obtained from a woman between 55 and 75 years old in good health.

The rearrangement uses TRBV6-1 and TRBJ2-1; the D gene is possibly TRBD1 (5 bases). Germline CDR1 and CDR2: MNHNS and SASEGT. This CDR3 has 15 amino acids. The V gene lost 7 bases and the J gene lost 0 bases, with 13 bases spanning the gap. The CDR3 DNA follows: TGTGCCAGCACCCTGGACAAGCCCTCCTACAATGAGCAGTTCTTC. This gives the protein CASTLDKPSYNEQFF.

This clonotype was seen more than once but under ten times. The CDR3 DNA is TGTGCCAGCAGGTCCGGGACTAGCGGGAGCTCCTACAATGAGCAGTTCTTC. Translated, it gives CASRSGTSGSSYNEQFF. The rearrangement joins TRBV12-3 or TRBV12-4 to TRBJ2-1, with 14 bases lining up with TRBD2. The CDR3 loop spans 17 amino acids. V shed 6 bases and J 0 bases; nucleotides not matched to a gene: 4.

The genes are TRBV11-2 and TRBJ1-4; D perhaps matches TRBD1 (5 bases). With 5 bases removed from V and 8 bases from J, the gap between germline ends came to 21 bases. From germline, CDR1 is SGHAT and CDR2 FQNNGV. The CDR3 spans 16 residues. CDR3 protein: CASSGSSSGLREKLFF. As DNA, the CDR3 is TGTGCCAGCAGCGGTTCCTCTTCAGGGTTAAGAGAAAAACTGTTTTTT.

The V and J genes are TRBV2 and TRBJ2-7; possible D gene TRBD1, 6 bases. This CDR3 is 13 amino acids long. Trimming cost V 7 bases and J 1 base, with 11 bases left between them. The V gene's germline CDR1 is SNHLY and CDR2 FYNNEI. The CDR3, as DNA: TGTGCCAGCACAGGGGACAAGTCCTACGAGCAGTACTTC. This sequence encodes CASTGDKSYEQYF.

The gene calls are TRBV20-1 and TRBJ2-7; TRBD1 aligns across 7 bases. The V gene's germline CDR1 is DFQATT and CDR2 SNEGSKA (reference sequence). CDR3 length: 12 residues. The J segment lost 5 bases and the V segment lost 6 bases, leaving 7 bases of the junction unmatched. CDR3 amino acids: CSARDSSDEQYF. The CDR3 DNA reads as TGCAGTGCCCGGGACAGTTCCGACGAGCAGTACTTC.

The genes are TRBV4-1 and TRBJ2-5; D perhaps matches TRBD2 (6 bases). The germline V and J ends were trimmed by 2 bases and 4 bases, with 11 bases remaining between them. The CDR3 is 14 amino acids. Germline V CDR1 and CDR2: MGHRA, YSYEKL. CDR3: CASSQRLGAETQYF. The CDR3 region has the DNA TGCGCCAGCAGCCAACGACTAGGGGCAGAGACCCAGTACTTC.

This clonotype has just a few counts. The rearrangement links TRBV28 to TRBJ1-4; 7 positions agree with TRBD1. Unmatched junction bases numbered 14, after V lost 6 bases and J lost 4 bases. Germline V gives CDR1 MDHEN, CDR2 SYDVKM. This CDR3 spans 17 amino acids. CDR3 sequence (DNA): TGTGCCAGCAGCTCCCCCGGACAGGCGCCCCTTAATGAAAAACTGTTTTTT. This encodes CASSSPGQAPLNEKLFF.

This chain connects TRBV21-1 to TRBJ2-1; the table's TRBD1 call for D was not verified on the DNA. TRBV21-1 counts as a pseudogene. CDR3 length: 14 residues. CDR3 in amino acids: CASSGQAPLNEQFF. The CDR3 nucleotides are TGTGCCAGCAGTGGACAGGCGCCTCTCAATGAGCAGTTCTTC.

V gene TRBV27 combines with J gene TRBJ2-1, with TRBD2 matching 9 bases. CDR1 is MNHEY and CDR2 is SMNVEV in the germline V gene (reference sequence). This CDR3 is 15 amino acids long. After removal of 3 bases from V and 8 bases from J, the junction contained 8 bases not matched to a gene. The CDR3 DNA reads TGTGCCAGCAGTTTTAGCGGGAGATCTAGCGATGAGCAGTTCTTC. Translation gives CASSFSGRSSDEQFF.

This chain connects TRBV10-3 to TRBJ2-2; D remains ambiguous. V shed 0 bases and J shed 2 bases, with 4 bases lying between them. There are 14 residues in the CDR3. The V gene's germline CDR1 is ENHRY and CDR2 SYGVKD. CDR3 residues: CAISESRNTGELFF. CDR3 nucleotide sequence: TGTGCCATCAGTGAGTCCAGAAACACCGGGGAGCTGTTTTTT.

This clonotype was counted a few times. The chain joins TRBV29-1 to TRBJ2-5, with TRBD2 matching 10 bases. In germline, CDR1 is SQVTM, CDR2 ANQGSEA. The CDR3 totals 12 residues. V lost 6 bases, J lost 5 bases, and 3 bases stayed unmatched. DNA for the CDR3: TGCAGCGTCGCGACTAGCGGGGAGACCCAGTACTTC. The encoded protein is CSVATSGETQYF. Combining the CDR3 with reference TRBV29-1 and TRBJ2-5 gives the whole variable domain SAVISQKPSRDICQRGTSLTIQCQVDSQVTMMFWYRQQPGQSLTLIATANQGSEATYESGFVIDKFPISRPNLTFSTLTVSNMSPEDSSIYLCSVATSGETQYFGPGTRLLVL.

This clonotype was seen a few times. The chain combines TRBV28 with TRBJ2-7; the match to TRBD2 covers 7 bases. This CDR3 is 16 amino acids long. From germline, CDR1 is MDHEN and CDR2 SYDVKM. V lost 2 bases, J lost 4 bases, and 11 bases stayed unmatched. In DNA, the CDR3 is TGTGCCAGCAGTTTACCCCTTACGGGAGGAGAGTACGAGCAGTACTTC. Amino acids: CASSLPLTGGEYEQYF.

This clonotype has a handful of counts. This chain joins TRBV29-1 and TRBJ2-1; the match to TRBD1 covers 8 bases. Germline CDR1 and CDR2: SQVTM and ANQGSEA. This CDR3 has 15 residues. Losses at the gene ends were 4 bases for V and 3 bases for J; bases not matched to a gene: 8. CDR3: CSVVGQGGYYNEQFF. In nucleotides, the CDR3 is TGCAGCGTTGTCGGACAGGGAGGCTACTACAATGAGCAGTTCTTC.

For this clonotype: Being one base from a much bigger clone, this may be a read error. The V and J genes are TRBV7-8 and TRBJ2-1, with D possibly matching TRBD2 (6 bases). There are 14 residues in the CDR3. Trimming left V 5 bases short and J 10 bases short, with 18 bases between. Germline CDR1 SGHVS, CDR2 FQNEAQ. Here the CDR3 reads CASSHVVIGGEQFF. DNA for the CDR3: TGTGCCAGCAGCCACGTAGTTATTGGAGGGGAGCAGTTCTTC.

This clonotype turned up a few times. V gene TRBV6-2 or TRBV6-3 combines with J gene TRBJ2-3; D gene ambiguous. Germline CDR1 is MNHEY and CDR2 is SVGEGT. V was clipped by 10 bases and J by 2 bases, with 10 bases between them. The length of the CDR3 is 12 residues. CDR3 in amino acids: CATSLSTDTQYF. The DNA for the CDR3 is TGTGCCACCTCACTATCCACAGATACGCAGTATTTT.

This clonotype was counted between two and nine times. At one end, the junction sequence differs from germline, possibly due to a read error. The chain joins TRBV6-1 to TRBJ1-1, with a possible D match to TRBD1 (5 bases). Germline lookup yields CDR1 MNHNS and CDR2 SASEGT. This CDR3 comprises 19 residues. In nucleotides, the CDR3 is TGCGCCAGCAGTGGGGGGGTTTCGGGTCTAATAGGGAGAAACACTGAAGCTTTCTTT. Translation: CASSGGVSGLIGRNTEAFF.

This clonotype was detected a few times. CDR3 region: CSVEDNTGVGEQYF. The CDR3 coding sequence is TGCAGCGTTGAAGATAATACGGGAGTCGGTGAGCAGTACTTC. The chain is built from TRBV29-1 and TRBJ2-5; weak D call: TRBD2 (6 bases). This CDR3 has 14 residues. Germline assignment: CDR1 SQVTM and CDR2 ANQGSEA. Between the trimmed V and J ends, which lost 0 bases and 11 bases, there was a span of 19 bases.

V usage is TRBV6-1 and J usage is TRBJ2-4; TRBD1 matches at 9 bases. This CDR3 is 14 amino acids long. Germline-derived CDR1 and CDR2 are MNHNS and SASEGT. V lost 6 bases, J lost 7 bases, and 7 bases stayed unmatched. The chain's CDR3 is CASSLQGATNIQYF. In nucleotides, the CDR3 is TGTGCCAGCAGCCTACAGGGGGCGACGAACATTCAGTACTTC.

Comment on this clonotype: The junction departs from the called germline gene at one end, perhaps through a read error. The V and J genes are TRBV10-3 and TRBJ2-1, with D unclear. The CDR3 contains 13 residues. Germline V gene lookup returns CDR1 ENHRY and CDR2 SYGVKD. CDR3 nucleotides: TGTGCCAGCAGTGAGTCGAGCCTTACCACCTGGTTCTTC. This translates into CASSESSLTTWFF.

Concerning this clonotype: A much larger clone sits a single nucleotide away, making a read error possible. The V and J genes are TRBV24-1 and TRBJ2-1, with no clear D. The CDR3 totals 14 residues. Germline CDR1 KGHDR, CDR2 SFDVKD. CDR3 sequence: CATSPLGSYNERFF. CDR3 nucleotide sequence: TGTGCCACCAGTCCCCTCGGCTCCTACAATGAGCGGTTCTTC.

The chain has TRBV5-1 and TRBJ2-2; D remains ambiguous. Trimming took off 5 bases at V and 1 base at J, with 9 bases between the two ends. CDR1 is SGHRS, CDR2 YFSETQ, per germline. The CDR3 contains 14 residues. The CDR3 is CASSSPKNTGELFF. In DNA form, the CDR3 reads TGCGCCAGCAGTTCCCCAAAGAACACCGGGGAGCTGTTTTTT.

The rearrangement joins TRBV15 to TRBJ2-7, with 7 bases fitting TRBD1. Germline V gene sequence: CDR1 LNHNV, CDR2 YYDKDF (reference sequence). The CDR3 contains 15 residues. V lost 1 base and J lost 6; bases outside the gene matches: 9. CDR3 loop: CATSRGSQGRSEQYF. For the CDR3, the DNA is TGTGCCACCAGCAGAGGGTCACAGGGGCGTAGCGAGCAGTACTTC.

This clonotype was picked up many times. The chain couples TRBV7-2 to TRBJ2-5, with TRBD2 matching over 8 bases. With the DNA end fitting TRBJ2-7 better, the J assignment may be wrong. CDR3 length equals 15 residues. The germline gives CDR1 SGHTA, CDR2 FQGNSA. The CDR3 here is CASSLDSGLGSEQYF. The DNA for the CDR3 is TGTGCCAGCAGCTTAGACTCGGGACTAGGGAGCGAGCAGTACTTC.